The clone carrying this T cell receptor (beta chain) has a single count. This entry is derived from a study of T cell changes during pregnancy in multiple sclerosis. Produced via immunoSEQ multiplex PCR; TCRdb's table is partial and in-frame only. The sample has roughly 64,000 clones; roughly 96% are singletons. CDR3 length equals 15 residues. The J segment lost 2 bases and the V segment lost 4 bases, leaving 5 bases of the junction unmatched. Germline CDR1 reads SNHLY; CDR2 reads FYNNEI. Specimen: CD8+ T cells from peripheral blood mononuclear cells, collected after pregnancy. The TCR sequence derives from a female donor with multiple sclerosis, enrolled in a pregnancy study. The chain carries TRBV2 and TRBJ2-3; 8 positions match TRBD2. The CDR3 nucleotides are TGTGCCAGCAGTGGGGTGACTAGCGCCACAGATACGCAGTATTTT. It specifies CASSGVTSATDTQYF.